One sample yielded the 13 T cell receptor beta chains listed below, sequenced in a study of blood T cell repertoires in COVID-19. Only in-frame clones appear in the TCRdb table, and some are missing; sequencing was by immunoSEQ multiplex PCR. The sample has 140,000 or so clones, just under 90% seen once. What was sequenced was peripheral blood. All receptors come from a woman aged 45-59 years with active or convalescent COVID-19.

The V call is TRBV6-2 or TRBV6-3, the J call TRBJ2-2; D perhaps matches TRBD2 (5 bases). This CDR3 is 15 amino acids long. CDR1 is MNHEY, CDR2 SVGEGT, per germline. Deletions cut 3 bases from V and 1 base from J, with 9 bases between. CDR3 bases: TGTGCCAGCAGTTATTCTAGCTGGAACACCGGGGAGCTGTTTTTT. Its translation: CASSYSSWNTGELFF.

The V and J genes are TRBV11-2 and TRBJ1-4; TRBD1 agrees at 8 bases. Germline values: CDR1 SGHAT, CDR2 FQNNGV. J gave up 5 bases and V 5 bases, and 10 bases lay outside the gene matches. This CDR3 region has 16 residues. The CDR3 protein is CASSRTRTGRNEKLFF. For the CDR3, the DNA is TGTGCCAGCAGCAGAACCAGGACAGGGAGGAATGAAAAACTGTTTTTT.

The V call is TRBV18, the J call TRBJ2-7; 7 nucleotides align to TRBD2. Trimming cost V 1 base and J 7 bases; bases outside gene matches: 4. Germline V gene data show CDR1 as KGHSH and CDR2 as LQKENI. The CDR3 is 13 amino acids. The DNA of the CDR3 is TGTGCCAGCTCACCACAAAGGGAGGGTGAGCAGTACTTC. The encoded protein is CASSPQREGEQYF.

The chain combines TRBV30 with TRBJ2-3; D ambiguous. From germline, CDR1 is GTSNPN and CDR2 SVGIG (reference sequence). Between the trimmed V and J ends, which lost 1 base and 1 base, there was a span of 12 bases. The CDR3 has 15 amino acids. The CDR3 nucleotides are TGTGCCTGGAGTGACAGAGTTCTCGGCACAGATACGCAGTATTTT. It translates to CAWSDRVLGTDTQYF.

V usage is TRBV7-9 and J usage is TRBJ2-2; D is possibly TRBD1 (6 bases). In germline, CDR1 is SEHNR, CDR2 FQNEAQ (reference sequence). Trimming pared 5 bases from V and 5 bases from J, leaving 12 bases between. The CDR3 consists of 14 residues. The CDR3 DNA sequence: TGTGCCAGCAGCCTGACAGGAAGGACCGGGGAGCTGTTTTTT. Translated: CASSLTGRTGELFF.

The rearrangement uses TRBV28 and TRBJ1-1; maybe TRBD1 (6 bases). V lost 2 bases and J 4 bases, leaving 11 bases between the germline ends. The germline V gene encodes CDR1 MDHEN and CDR2 SYDVKM. The CDR3 extends over 14 amino acids. CDR3 in DNA: TGTGCCAGCAGTTTAATGGGGGGGGCCACTGAAGCTTTCTTT. It translates to CASSLMGGATEAFF.

The V gene is TRBV28, the J gene TRBJ1-1; 7 nucleotides align to TRBD1. The length of the CDR3 is 14 residues. V shed 10 bases, J shed 4 bases, and the junction held 12 bases outside the gene matches. Germline CDR1 and CDR2: MDHEN and SYDVKM. CDR3 loop: CATRGGLWGTEAFF. The CDR3 region has the DNA TGTGCCACCAGGGGGGGGCTCTGGGGCACTGAAGCTTTCTTT.

The rearrangement joins TRBV19 to TRBJ1-5, with a weak D call TRBD1 (5 bases). Looked up from germline, CDR1 is LNHDA and CDR2 is SQIVND (reference sequence). V gave up 3 bases and J gave up 6 bases, with 18 bases separating them. This CDR3 has 16 amino acids. CDR3 region: CASSINRQSRAQPQHF. CDR3 coding DNA: TGTGCCAGTAGTATTAATAGGCAATCCAGGGCTCAGCCCCAGCATTTT.

The J gene is TRBJ2-1, the V gene TRBV28; 8 nucleotides align to TRBD2. CDR3 size: 14 residues. Trimming cost V 6 bases and J 4 bases; bases outside gene matches: 5. Germline V gene lookup returns CDR1 MDHEN and CDR2 SYDVKM. This chain's CDR3 is CASSTSGSYNEQFF. The CDR3 bases are TGTGCCAGCAGCACTAGCGGCAGTTACAATGAGCAGTTCTTC.

This chain connects TRBV10-3 to TRBJ2-7; 12 bases map to TRBD1. In germline, CDR1 is ENHRY, CDR2 SYGVKD. CDR3 length: 17 amino acids. V shed 4 bases and J 6 bases; nucleotides not matched to a gene: 13. Written as DNA, the CDR3 is TGTGCCATCAGTGGGGGGACAGGGGGCCCCGCGGGTAGCGAGCAGTACTTC. Its translation is CAISGGTGGPAGSEQYF.

V usage is TRBV6-6 and J usage is TRBJ2-1, with TRBD1 matching 7 bases. CDR1 is MNHNY, CDR2 SVGAGI, per germline (reference sequence). The V and J ends lost 5 bases and 4 bases, in that order; junction bases with no gene match: 14. The CDR3 is 17 residues long. The CDR3 coding sequence is TGTGCCAGCAGTCGATCCAGGACAGGAGAGCTATACAATGAGCAGTTCTTC. This codes for CASSRSRTGELYNEQFF.

CDR3 residues: CASSPGQGVYGYTF. DNA for the CDR3: TGTGCCAGCAGCCCCGGACAGGGCGTCTATGGCTACACCTTC. The chain links TRBV7-9 to TRBJ1-2; 8 positions agree with TRBD1. This CDR3 has 14 amino acids. CDR1 is SEHNR and CDR2 is FQNEAQ in the germline V gene (reference sequence). The V segment lost 5 bases and the J segment 4 bases; nucleotides outside the gene matches: 6.

V gene TRBV5-8 combines with J gene TRBJ1-1; D is unclear. Looked up from germline, CDR1 is SGHTS and CDR2 is YDEGEE. The germline V and J ends were trimmed by 0 bases and 0 bases, with 9 bases remaining between them. CDR3 length: 15 residues. DNA of the CDR3: TGTGCCAGCAGCTTGGCCGCGTTTATGAACACTGAAGCTTTCTTT. Its protein is CASSLAAFMNTEAFF.